These 10 T cell receptor beta chains came from one sample sequenced in a study of blood T cell repertoires in COVID-19. Assay: immunoSEQ multiplex PCR; the TCRdb copy retains only in-frame clones and omits some. The sample yields over 150,000 clones, roughly nine tenths seen once. The sample comprised peripheral blood. The receptor source for this set is a man between 50 and 59 years old with acute or convalescent COVID-19.

This chain connects TRBV6-5 to TRBJ2-3; 8 bases line up with TRBD1. This CDR3 has 15 amino acids. Germline V CDR1 and CDR2: MNHEY, SVGAGI. Germline trimming cut 6 bases from V and 5 bases from J; bases unmatched to any gene: 10. This chain's CDR3 is CASSRDRPAGDTQYF. The CDR3 coding sequence is TGTGCCAGCAGCCGGGACAGGCCGGCGGGAGATACGCAGTATTTT.

This clone has a single count. The chain joins TRBV4-2 to TRBJ1-2; no clear D. Germline CDR1 reads LGHNA; CDR2 reads YNFKEQ. With 4 bases removed from V and 4 bases from J, the gap between germline ends came to 19 bases. This CDR3 region has 16 residues. CDR3 amino acids: CASSLSRGLRVYGYTF. As DNA, the CDR3 is TGTGCCAGCAGCCTGTCACGGGGTCTGCGTGTCTATGGCTACACCTTC.

This chain uses TRBV5-8 with TRBJ1-1, with D tentatively TRBD1 (5 bases). The CDR3 runs to 14 residues. Germline V gene sequence: CDR1 SGHTS, CDR2 YDEGEE. V was trimmed by 0 bases and J by 5 bases, leaving 11 bases between them. The CDR3 sequence is CASSLGTGWTEAFF. CDR3 DNA sequence: TGTGCCAGCAGCTTGGGTACAGGATGGACTGAAGCTTTCTTT.

The rearrangement uses TRBV19 and TRBJ2-1; TRBD2 matches 10 bases. Per the germline V gene, CDR1 is LNHDA and CDR2 is SQIVND (reference sequence). The ends lost 3 bases at V and 9 bases at J; junction bases unmatched: 5. This CDR3 has 14 residues. The CDR3 spells CASSIQRGGGEQFF. The CDR3 coding sequence is TGTGCCAGTAGTATCCAGCGGGGGGGCGGTGAGCAGTTCTTC.

This chain joins TRBV6-5 and TRBJ1-1; perhaps TRBD1 as D (6 bases). V lost 8 bases, J lost 0 bases, and 10 bases lay in between. Per the germline V gene, CDR1 is MNHEY and CDR2 is SVGAGI. This CDR3 spans 13 amino acids. The DNA for the CDR3 is TGTGCCAGCCGGGACATAGTGAACACTGAAGCTTTCTTT. It yields the protein CASRDIVNTEAFF.

The genes are TRBV7-2 and TRBJ2-5, with 13 bases that match TRBD2. Germline loops: CDR1 SGHTA, CDR2 FQGNSA. With V trimmed by 1 base and J by 3 bases, 2 bases remained unmatched. The length of the CDR3 is 16 residues. The CDR3 DNA reads TGTGCCAGCAGCTTAGTTACTAGCGGGGGGGAAGAGACCCAGTACTTC. This sequence encodes CASSLVTSGGEETQYF.

The genes are TRBV28 and TRBJ1-5; D might be TRBD1 (5 bases). CDR3 size: 15 residues. Trimming took 2 bases from V and 9 from J, leaving 17 bases between them. CDR1 is MDHEN, CDR2 SYDVKM, per germline. Here the CDR3 DNA reads TGTGCCAGCAGTTTAACCAGGGCACGGTCCGGGCCCCAGCATTTT. Its translation: CASSLTRARSGPQHF.

The V gene is TRBV7-9, the J gene TRBJ1-2; 10 nucleotides match TRBD1. The CDR3 contains 16 residues. The V and J ends lost 5 bases and 4 bases, in that order; junction bases with no gene match: 10. CDR1 SEHNR and CDR2 FQNEAQ come from the germline V gene (reference sequence). CDR3 in amino acids: CASSPTPGQGTYGYTF. The CDR3 DNA follows: TGTGCCAGCAGCCCTACCCCGGGACAGGGGACCTATGGCTACACCTTC.

The V gene is TRBV6-5, the J gene TRBJ2-1; D is possibly TRBD1 (5 bases). Trimming stripped 5 bases from V and 4 bases from J, with 12 bases between. CDR3 length equals 14 residues. In germline, CDR1 is MNHEY, CDR2 SVGAGI. CDR3 loop: CASSPDRGYNEQFF. For the CDR3, the DNA is TGTGCCAGCAGTCCAGACAGAGGATACAATGAGCAGTTCTTC.

The DNA for the CDR3 is TGTGCCAGCAGCGTAGGAATAGCGGTGCAAGAGACCCAGTACTTC. It translates to CASSVGIAVQETQYF. This chain joins TRBV9 and TRBJ2-5; D might be TRBD2 (6 bases). The CDR3 runs to 15 residues. Trimming took off 0 bases at V and 2 bases at J, with 11 bases between the two ends. Germline V gives CDR1 SGDLS, CDR2 YYNGEE.